Sequencing of this T cell receptor beta chain was carried out in a study of blood T cell repertoires in COVID-19. The CDR3 is 15 residues long. The V gene end was trimmed by 5 bases and the J gene end by 9 bases; junction bases not matched to a gene: 7. CDR1 is MNHEY, CDR2 SVGAGI, per germline. Some clones are missing from TCRdb's copy, which holds only in-frame ones; the method was immunoSEQ multiplex PCR. Of about 180,000 clones listed, about three quarters are singletons. The TCR sequence derives from a woman aged 70-85 years with acute or convalescent COVID-19. What was sequenced was peripheral blood. The chain couples TRBV6-5 to TRBJ1-6, with 10 bases aligning to TRBD1. As DNA, the CDR3 is TGTGCCAGCAGTCTAGCGACAGGGGGCCTTTCACCCCTCCACTTT. This translates into CASSLATGGLSPLHF.